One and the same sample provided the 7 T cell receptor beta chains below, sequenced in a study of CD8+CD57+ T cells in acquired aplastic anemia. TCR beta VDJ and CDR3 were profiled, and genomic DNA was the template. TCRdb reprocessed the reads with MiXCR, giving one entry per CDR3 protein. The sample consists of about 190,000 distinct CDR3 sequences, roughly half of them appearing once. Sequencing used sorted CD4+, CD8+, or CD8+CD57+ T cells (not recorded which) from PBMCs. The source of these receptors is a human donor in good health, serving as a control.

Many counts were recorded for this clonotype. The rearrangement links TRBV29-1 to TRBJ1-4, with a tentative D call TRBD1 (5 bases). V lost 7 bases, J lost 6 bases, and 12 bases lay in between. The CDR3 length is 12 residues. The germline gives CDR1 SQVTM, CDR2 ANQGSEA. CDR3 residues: CSASSGDEKLFF. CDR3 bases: TGCAGCGCCAGCTCGGGGGATGAAAAACTGTTTTTT.

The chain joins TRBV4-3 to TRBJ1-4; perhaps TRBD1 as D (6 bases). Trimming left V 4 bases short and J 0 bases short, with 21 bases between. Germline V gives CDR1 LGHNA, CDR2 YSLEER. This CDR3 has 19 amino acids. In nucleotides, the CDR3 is TGCGCCAGCAGCCGAGGAGGGGGACAAAGCTTTGCAACTAATGAAAAACTGTTTTTT. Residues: CASSRGGGQSFATNEKLFF.

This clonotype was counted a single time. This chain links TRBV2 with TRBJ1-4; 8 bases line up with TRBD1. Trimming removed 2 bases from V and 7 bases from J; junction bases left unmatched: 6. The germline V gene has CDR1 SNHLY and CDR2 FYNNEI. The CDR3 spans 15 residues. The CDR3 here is CASSESGTGGEKLFF. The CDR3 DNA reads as TGTGCCAGCAGTGAATCCGGGACAGGAGGTGAAAAACTGTTTTTT.

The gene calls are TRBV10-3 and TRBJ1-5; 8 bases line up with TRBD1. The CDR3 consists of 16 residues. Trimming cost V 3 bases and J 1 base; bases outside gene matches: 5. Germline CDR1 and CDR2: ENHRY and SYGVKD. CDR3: CAISDPDRGSNQPQHF. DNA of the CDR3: TGTGCCATCAGTGACCCTGACAGGGGAAGCAATCAGCCCCAGCATTTT.

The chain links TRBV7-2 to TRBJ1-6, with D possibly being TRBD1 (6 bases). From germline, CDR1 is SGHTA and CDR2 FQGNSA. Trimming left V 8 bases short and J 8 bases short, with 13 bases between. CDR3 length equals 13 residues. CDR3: CASSGKGDSPLHF. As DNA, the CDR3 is TGTGCCAGCTCCGGTAAGGGGGATTCACCCCTCCACTTT.

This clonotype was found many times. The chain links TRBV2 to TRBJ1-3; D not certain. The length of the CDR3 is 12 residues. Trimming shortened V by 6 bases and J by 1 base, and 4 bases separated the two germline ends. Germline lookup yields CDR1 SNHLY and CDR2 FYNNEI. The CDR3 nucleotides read TGTGCCAGCAGGGGTTCTGGAAACACCATATATTTT. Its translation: CASRGSGNTIYF.

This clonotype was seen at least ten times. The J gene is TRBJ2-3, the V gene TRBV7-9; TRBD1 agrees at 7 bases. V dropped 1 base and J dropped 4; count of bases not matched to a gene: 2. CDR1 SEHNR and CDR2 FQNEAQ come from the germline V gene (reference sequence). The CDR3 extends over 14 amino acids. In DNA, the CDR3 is TGTGCCAGCAGCTTAGAGGGGGCGGCAGATACGCAGTATTTT. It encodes CASSLEGAADTQYF.